One sample yielded the 21 T cell receptor beta chains listed below, sequenced in a study of human T cells and chemical hapten exposure. As for time point: patch test 1, 2 weeks after DPC sensitization. As to treatment: therapeutic diphenylcyclopropenone sensitization with weekly scalp DPC. TCRdb recomputed calls from the RACE reads with MiXCR, one row per CDR3 protein. This repertoire shows 370,000 or so distinct CDR3 sequences, 4.8% found once; its top ten account for approximately 2.1%. The sample was whole blood, taken in connection with sensitization to the hapten diphenylcyclopropenone (DPC). Receptors originate from a woman aged 50 to 65 with alopecia areata. Some clones in this sample may be carry-over from other donors' samples.

V gene TRBV4-2 combines with J gene TRBJ1-1, with D hard to call. Germline V CDR1 and CDR2: LGHNA, YNFKEQ. With 1 base removed from V and 4 bases from J, the gap between germline ends came to 16 bases. The CDR3 length is 16 residues. Written as DNA, the CDR3 is TGTGCCAGCAGCCAAGTCCGCGAGTACTACGGCACTGAAGCTTTCTTT. This encodes CASSQVREYYGTEAFF.

The sample holds many counts of this clonotype. DNA for the CDR3: TGCAGTGCTAGTCGAGGGTTCTCTGGGGCCAACGTCCTGACTTTC. Translation gives CSASRGFSGANVLTF. The rearrangement uses TRBV20-1 and TRBJ2-6, with a weak D call TRBD2 (5 bases). Germline loops: CDR1 DFQATT, CDR2 SNEGSKA (reference sequence). The CDR3 is 15 residues long. Deletions cut 3 bases from V and 0 bases from J, with 9 bases between.

In this sample, this clonotype turned up many times. CDR3 nucleotides: TGTGCCAGCTCTCCCCCTACAGGTTCTTATGGCTACACCTTC. Amino acid sequence: CASSPPTGSYGYTF. The chain couples TRBV18 to TRBJ1-2; perhaps TRBD1 as D (5 bases). V gave up 6 bases and J gave up 5 bases, with 16 bases separating them. The CDR3 has 14 amino acids. CDR1 is KGHSH, CDR2 LQKENI, per germline. Together with reference TRBV18 and TRBJ1-2, the CDR3 gives the full variable domain: NAGVMQNPRHLVRRRGQEARLRCSPMKGHSHVYWYRQLPEEGLKFMVYLQKENIIDESGMPKERFSAEFPKEGPSILRIQQVVRGDSAAYFCASSPPTGSYGYTFGSGTRLTVV.

This clonotype was observed a few times. The V and J genes are TRBV7-8 and TRBJ1-5; 8 nucleotides agree with TRBD1. Trimming at V came to 1 base and at J to 7 bases, leaving 6 bases not matched to a gene. CDR1 and CDR2 from the germline V gene are SGHVS and FQNEAQ. This CDR3 has 15 amino acids. The CDR3 DNA follows: TGTGCCAGCAGCTTAGAGCAGGGGGCGAAACAGCCCCAGCATTTT. Translation gives CASSLEQGAKQPQHF.

This clonotype has at least ten counts. The chain recombines TRBV16 with TRBJ1-1, with D unclear. The germline gives CDR1 KGHSY, CDR2 FQNENV. V dropped 1 base and J dropped 0 bases, with 9 bases sitting between them. This CDR3 is 15 amino acids long. The CDR3 reads CASSQFHELNTEAFF. For the CDR3, the DNA is TGTGCCAGCAGCCAATTTCACGAACTGAACACTGAAGCTTTCTTT.

This clonotype was detected many times. The chain combines TRBV4-3 with TRBJ1-5; D is unclear. This CDR3 has 15 amino acids. Trimming removed 0 bases from V and 5 bases from J, with 11 bases in between. Germline assignment: CDR1 LGHNA and CDR2 YSLEER. DNA of the CDR3: TGCGCCAGCAGCCAAGAAGGCCGGATGGATCAGCCCCAGCATTTT. Amino acid sequence: CASSQEGRMDQPQHF.

This clonotype occurred a few times. The V call is TRBV12-3 or TRBV12-4, the J call TRBJ2-1; D ambiguous. This CDR3 region has 13 residues. Trimming cost V 4 bases and J 4 bases, with 8 bases left between them. The chain's CDR3 is CASSWAKYNEQFF. CDR3 DNA sequence: TGTGCCAGCAGTTGGGCCAAATACAATGAGCAGTTCTTC.

This chain joins TRBV7-9 and TRBJ2-7, with unresolved D. V was trimmed by 1 base and J by 1 base, leaving 8 bases between them. From germline, CDR1 is SEHNR and CDR2 FQNEAQ (reference sequence). This CDR3 contains 14 residues. Here the CDR3 reads CASSLVGGSYEQYF. In DNA form, the CDR3 reads TGTGCCAGCAGCTTAGTGGGCGGATCCTACGAGCAGTACTTC.

The chain is built from TRBV11-2 and TRBJ1-4; D unclear. Per the germline V gene, CDR1 is SGHAT and CDR2 is FQNNGV. The CDR3 loop spans 13 amino acids. The V and J ends lost 5 bases and 8 bases respectively, with 12 bases between them. The CDR3 loop is CASSPSTLEKLFF. The CDR3 DNA is TGTGCCAGCAGCCCGTCGACACTGGAAAAACTGTTTTTT. Full variable domain (outside the CDR3, taken from reference TRBV11-2 and TRBJ1-4): EAGVAQSPRYKIIEKRQSVAFWCNPISGHATLYWYQQILGQGPKLLIQFQNNGVVDDSQLPKDRFSAERLKGVDSTLKIQPAKLEDSAVYLCASSPSTLEKLFFGSGTQLSVL.

This clonotype was seen at least ten times. The chain combines TRBV27 with TRBJ1-2, with a possible D match to TRBD1 (6 bases). The CDR3 is made up of 15 amino acids. Germline CDR1 reads MNHEY; CDR2 reads SMNVEV (reference sequence). Trimming took off 3 bases at V and 4 bases at J, with 15 bases between the two ends. As DNA, the CDR3 is TGTGCCAGCAGTTTCAACTCAGGACAGAGCTATGGCTACACCTTC. As protein: CASSFNSGQSYGYTF.

This clonotype has just a few counts. CDR3 DNA sequence: TGTGCCAGCAGAAATTATGGCACAGATAATTCACCCCTCCACTTT. This translates into CASRNYGTDNSPLHF. The J gene is TRBJ1-6, the V gene TRBV6-6; D uncertain. V lost 6 bases and J lost 5, with 14 bases in between. The CDR3 covers 15 residues. From germline, CDR1 is MNHNY and CDR2 SVGAGI (reference sequence).

This clonotype was seen many times. The V and J genes are TRBV7-9 and TRBJ1-3; D gene uncertain. Looked up from germline, CDR1 is SEHNR and CDR2 is FQNEAQ (reference sequence). The CDR3 is 14 amino acids. V was clipped by 6 bases and J by 2 bases, with 11 bases between them. CDR3: CASSQRTAGNTIYF. In DNA, the CDR3 is TGTGCCAGCAGTCAGCGGACGGCTGGAAACACCATATATTTT.

This clonotype was detected only a few times. This chain links TRBV5-4 with TRBJ1-1; D is unresolved. Germline V gene data show CDR1 as SGHNT and CDR2 as YYREEE (reference sequence). CDR3 length: 16 residues. V was clipped by 0 bases and J by 0 bases, with 12 bases between them. The CDR3 DNA is TGTGCCAGCAGCTTGGGCGTGGACGGGATGAACACTGAAGCTTTCTTT. This translates into CASSLGVDGMNTEAFF.

This clonotype was counted a few times. CDR3 in amino acids: CASSLDARVAKNIQYF. CDR3 sequence (DNA): TGTGCCAGCAGCTTAGACGCGAGGGTGGCCAAAAACATTCAGTACTTC. This chain links TRBV7-8 with TRBJ2-4, with a weak D call TRBD2 (5 bases). V shed 1 base and J shed 1 base, with 11 bases lying between them. This CDR3 spans 16 amino acids. Germline CDR1 SGHVS, CDR2 FQNEAQ.

This clonotype was recorded many times. The chain is built from TRBV5-1 and TRBJ1-1, with TRBD1 matching over 11 bases. Germline values: CDR1 SGHRS, CDR2 YFSETQ. Trimming cost V 4 bases and J 6 bases; bases outside gene matches: 5. The CDR3 covers 14 residues. Here the CDR3 DNA reads TGCGCCAGCAGCCAAGGACAGGGGGCCCCTGAAGCTTTCTTT. Protein product: CASSQGQGAPEAFF.

This clonotype was detected ten times or more. This chain joins TRBV21-1 and TRBJ2-7; TRBD1 reflects the table's D call only, with no check against the DNA. TRBV21-1 corresponds to a pseudogene. The CDR3 has 15 residues. The CDR3 coding sequence is TGTGCCAGCAGCAATCGGCAGGGGGTTCTCTACGAGCAGTACTTC. Translation: CASSNRQGVLYEQYF.

This clonotype was found many times. The junction departs from the called germline gene at one end, perhaps through a read error. This chain links TRBV5-1 with TRBJ2-3; 8 positions match TRBD2. The CDR3 totals 14 residues. Germline CDR1 is SGHRS and CDR2 is YFSETQ. The CDR3 reads CASSLAGSTDTQYF. The CDR3 DNA sequence: TGTGCCAGCAGTTTAGCGGGGAGCACAGATACGCAGTATTTT.

The sample holds many counts of this clonotype. V usage is TRBV4-1 and J usage is TRBJ1-1; D not certain. The germline gives CDR1 MGHRA, CDR2 YSYEKL. This CDR3 is 13 amino acids long. Trimming took off 4 bases at V and 6 bases at J, with 12 bases between the two ends. The CDR3 sequence is CASSPAGRAEAFF. The DNA for the CDR3 is TGCGCCAGCAGCCCGGCGGGGAGGGCTGAAGCTTTCTTT.

This clonotype was seen at least ten times. The genes are TRBV27 and TRBJ1-5; TRBD1 might be the D (5 bases). The CDR3 length is 14 residues. The V and J ends lost 7 bases and 4 bases respectively, with 14 bases between them. Germline-derived CDR1 and CDR2 are MNHEY and SMNVEV (reference sequence). The CDR3 DNA is TGTGCCAGCAAGAGGGGAGTAGCAAATCAGCCCCAGCATTTT. Translated, it gives CASKRGVANQPQHF.

The genes are TRBV20-1 and TRBJ1-2, with D perhaps TRBD1 (5 bases). V lost 4 bases to trimming and J lost 0 bases, with 21 bases between them. This CDR3 has 17 amino acids. CDR1 DFQATT and CDR2 SNEGSKA come from the germline V gene (reference sequence). The DNA of the CDR3 is TGCAGTGCTATTAACGCCCCGACAGTTTCTTCTAACTATGGCTACACCTTC. Protein sequence: CSAINAPTVSSNYGYTF.

This clonotype was detected only a few times. The chain combines TRBV2 with TRBJ2-5, with 8 nucleotides matching TRBD1. Looked up from germline, CDR1 is SNHLY and CDR2 is FYNNEI. This CDR3 region has 12 residues. The junction had 3 bases not matched to a gene; V was cut back by 3 bases and J by 9 bases. CDR3 DNA sequence: TGTGCCAGCAGTGATGGACAGGGAGCCCAGTACTTC. It translates to CASSDGQGAQYF.